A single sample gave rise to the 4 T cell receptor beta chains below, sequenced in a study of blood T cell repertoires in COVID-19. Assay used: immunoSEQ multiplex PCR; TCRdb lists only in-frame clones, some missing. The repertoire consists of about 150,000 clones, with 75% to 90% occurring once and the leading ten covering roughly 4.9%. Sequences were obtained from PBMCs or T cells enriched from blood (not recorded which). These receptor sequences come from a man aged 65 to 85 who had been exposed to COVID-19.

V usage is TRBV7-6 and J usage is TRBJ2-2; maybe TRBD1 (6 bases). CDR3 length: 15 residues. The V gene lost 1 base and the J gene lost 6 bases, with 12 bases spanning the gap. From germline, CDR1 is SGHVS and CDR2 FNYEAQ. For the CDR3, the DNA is TGTGCCAGCAGCTTAGGCCAGGGGCGGTCCGGGGAGCTGTTTTTT. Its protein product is CASSLGQGRSGELFF.

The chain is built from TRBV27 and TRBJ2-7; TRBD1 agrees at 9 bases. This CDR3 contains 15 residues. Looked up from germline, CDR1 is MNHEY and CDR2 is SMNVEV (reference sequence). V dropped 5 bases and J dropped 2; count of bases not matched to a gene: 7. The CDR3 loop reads CASSIGTGRTYEQYF. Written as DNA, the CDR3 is TGTGCCAGCAGTATCGGGACAGGGAGAACCTACGAGCAGTACTTC.

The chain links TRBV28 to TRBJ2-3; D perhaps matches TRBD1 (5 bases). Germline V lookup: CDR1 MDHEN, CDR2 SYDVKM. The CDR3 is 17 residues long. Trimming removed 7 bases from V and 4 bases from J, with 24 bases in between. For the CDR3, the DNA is TGTGCCAGCAACGGACACCCGAGGTTTATAGGTCCAGATACGCAGTATTTT. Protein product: CASNGHPRFIGPDTQYF.

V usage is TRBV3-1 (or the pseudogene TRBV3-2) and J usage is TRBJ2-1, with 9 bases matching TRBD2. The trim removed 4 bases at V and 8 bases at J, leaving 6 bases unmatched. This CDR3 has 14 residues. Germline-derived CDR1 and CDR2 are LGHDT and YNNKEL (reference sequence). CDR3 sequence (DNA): TGTGCCAGCAGCCTAGCGGGGGAAGCCGATGAGCAGTTCTTC. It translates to CASSLAGEADEQFF.